Shown below are 20 T cell receptor beta chains from a single sample sequenced in a study of T cell responses to AZD1222 COVID-19 vaccine. Clones were sequenced by immunoSEQ multiplex PCR, and TCRdb holds only the in-frame ones, with some missing. Of over 85,000 clones listed, 94% are singletons. Source: peripheral blood, taken 28 days after the second AZD1222 dose. Source of these receptors: an adult who received the AZD1222 COVID-19 vaccine.

This clone was observed a single time. The chain combines TRBV4-1 with TRBJ2-4; unclear D gene. The CDR3 runs to 17 residues. From germline, CDR1 is MGHRA and CDR2 YSYEKL. V lost 0 bases and J lost 1, with 13 bases in between. DNA for the CDR3: TGCGCCAGCAGCCAAGATGTCTACCCGGAGGCCAAAAACATTCAGTACTTC. Amino acid sequence: CASSQDVYPEAKNIQYF.

The chain links TRBV18 to TRBJ1-1; no reliable D call. The V gene's germline CDR1 is KGHSH and CDR2 LQKENI. The CDR3 length is 16 residues. Trimming pared 1 base from V and 0 bases from J, leaving 12 bases between. The CDR3 reads CASSPLPLDLNTEAFF. The CDR3 DNA follows: TGTGCCAGCTCACCACTCCCCCTCGACCTGAACACTGAAGCTTTCTTT.

The rearrangement joins TRBV3-1 (or the pseudogene TRBV3-2) to TRBJ1-6; 9 bases fit TRBD1. The CDR3 covers 17 residues. In germline, CDR1 is LGHDT, CDR2 YNNKEL (reference sequence). The J segment lost 7 bases and the V segment lost 2 bases, leaving 9 bases of the junction unmatched. CDR3 bases: TGTGCCAGCAGCCAATTTACGGGACAGGGTACAAATTCACCCCTCCACTTT. Amino acid sequence: CASSQFTGQGTNSPLHF.

This sequence joins TRBV5-1 and TRBJ1-5; D is undetermined. Germline V gene lookup returns CDR1 SGHRS and CDR2 YFSETQ. V was shortened by 5 bases and J by 0 bases, with 6 bases between the two germline ends. The CDR3 loop spans 13 amino acids. CDR3: CASRYNSNQPQHF. The CDR3 bases are TGCGCCAGCAGGTACAATAGCAATCAGCCCCAGCATTTT.

V usage is TRBV5-1 and J usage is TRBJ2-3, with D perhaps TRBD1 (6 bases). Trimming removed 3 bases at V and 5 bases at J, with 13 bases between. Germline-derived CDR1 and CDR2 are SGHRS and YFSETQ. The CDR3 loop spans 14 amino acids. This chain's CDR3 is CASSWAPRGDTQYF. The DNA for the CDR3 is TGCGCCAGCAGCTGGGCCCCCAGGGGAGATACGCAGTATTTT.

The chain carries TRBV5-1 and TRBJ1-2; D perhaps matches TRBD1 (5 bases). The CDR3 sequence is 14 residues long. Looked up from germline, CDR1 is SGHRS and CDR2 is YFSETQ. V was pared by 0 bases and J by 4 bases, with 10 bases between. CDR3 in DNA: TGCGCCAGCAGCTTGGTCCAGGGTACCTATGGCTACACCTTC. Its protein is CASSLVQGTYGYTF.

J is TRBJ2-2 and V is TRBV11-3; maybe TRBD1 (5 bases). V was shortened by 8 bases and J by 3 bases, with 10 bases between the two germline ends. CDR1 is SGHNT and CDR2 is YENEEA in the germline V gene. The CDR3 sequence is 13 residues long. Here the CDR3 reads CASREQDTGELFF. DNA of the CDR3: TGTGCCAGCCGCGAACAGGACACCGGGGAGCTGTTTTTT.

The chain joins TRBV3-1 (or the pseudogene TRBV3-2) to TRBJ2-7; D gene unclear. The CDR3 is made up of 12 amino acids. The germline V and J ends were trimmed by 1 base and 1 base, with 2 bases remaining between them. Germline CDR1 and CDR2: LGHDT and YNNKEL (reference sequence). CDR3 protein: CASSQASYEQYF. The CDR3 nucleotides read TGTGCCAGCAGCCAAGCTTCCTACGAGCAGTACTTC.

The DNA of the CDR3 is TGTGCCAGCAGCTTACCCCCCGGGACAGGGGGTATGCAGTATGGCTACACCTTC. This gives the protein CASSLPPGTGGMQYGYTF. This chain links TRBV11-2 with TRBJ1-2, with 11 bases lining up with TRBD1. The V segment lost 2 bases and the J segment 5 bases; nucleotides outside the gene matches: 13. CDR3 size: 18 residues. The V gene's germline CDR1 is SGHAT and CDR2 FQNNGV.

This chain uses TRBV13 with TRBJ1-1; D uncertain. V was pared by 5 bases and J by 6 bases, with 16 bases between. The V gene's germline CDR1 is PRHDT and CDR2 FYEKMQ (reference sequence). The CDR3 contains 14 residues. CDR3 in DNA: TGTGCCAGCAGCCCTAGCCCCGGGGTCCCTGAAGCTTTCTTT. Translating it yields CASSPSPGVPEAFF.

The CDR3 protein is CASSPRVQETQYF. The CDR3 DNA is TGTGCCAGCTCACCCAGGGTACAAGAGACCCAGTACTTC. The chain couples TRBV18 to TRBJ2-5; TRBD1 is a possible D gene (5 bases). The CDR3 totals 13 residues. The V and J ends lost 3 bases and 2 bases respectively, with 7 bases between them. From germline, CDR1 is KGHSH and CDR2 LQKENI. The full variable domain, in which reference TRBV18 and TRBJ2-5 provide the parts outside the CDR3, is NAGVMQNPRHLVRRRGQEARLRCSPMKGHSHVYWYRQLPEEGLKFMVYLQKENIIDESGMPKERFSAEFPKEGPSILRIQQVVRGDSAAYFCASSPRVQETQYFGPGTRLLVL.

The chain couples TRBV6-1 to TRBJ1-2, with 8 bases aligning to TRBD1. J was trimmed by 0 bases and V by 3 bases; bases with no gene match: 6. The CDR3 spans 16 residues. The germline V gene has CDR1 MNHNS and CDR2 SASEGT. In DNA form, the CDR3 reads TGTGCCAGCAGTGACGCCAGGGGGCTTTCTAACTATGGCTACACCTTC. This translates into CASSDARGLSNYGYTF.

This clone was counted a single time. The genes are TRBV5-8 and TRBJ2-1; unclear D gene. Trimming stripped 0 bases from V and 0 bases from J, with 13 bases between. Germline assignment: CDR1 SGHTS and CDR2 YDEGEE. The CDR3 contains 17 residues. Written as DNA, the CDR3 is TGTGCCAGCAGCTTGGTCCGAGTTTCCCACTCCTACAATGAGCAGTTCTTC. Amino acid sequence: CASSLVRVSHSYNEQFF.

The chain combines TRBV11-2 with TRBJ1-5; possible D gene TRBD1, 5 bases. Trimming removed 0 bases at V and 6 bases at J, with 12 bases between. From germline, CDR1 is SGHAT and CDR2 FQNNGV. The CDR3 has 15 amino acids. CDR3 in amino acids: CASSLDGGTGQPQHF. In DNA form, the CDR3 reads TGTGCCAGCAGCTTAGATGGGGGTACCGGTCAGCCCCAGCATTTT.

This chain uses TRBV11-2 with TRBJ2-1; 7 nucleotides agree with TRBD2. The CDR3 spans 13 residues. J gave up 7 bases and V 5 bases, and 5 bases lay outside the gene matches. Germline lookup yields CDR1 SGHAT and CDR2 FQNNGV. In DNA form, the CDR3 reads TGTGCCAGCAGCCGGACTAGAGGGAATGAGCAGTTCTTC. Translation gives CASSRTRGNEQFF. The whole variable domain, remainder taken from reference TRBV11-2 and TRBJ2-1, is EAGVAQSPRYKIIEKRQSVAFWCNPISGHATLYWYQQILGQGPKLLIQFQNNGVVDDSQLPKDRFSAERLKGVDSTLKIQPAKLEDSAVYLCASSRTRGNEQFFGPGTRLTVL.

The chain employs TRBV5-1 and TRBJ1-2; the match to TRBD1 covers 7 bases. The CDR3 loop spans 15 amino acids. V shed 4 bases and J 4 bases; nucleotides not matched to a gene: 10. Germline values: CDR1 SGHRS, CDR2 YFSETQ. The CDR3 bases are TGCGCCAGCAGCCAGGGGGGACACCGGGGCTATGGCTACACCTTC. Residues: CASSQGGHRGYGYTF.

The chain uses TRBV7-9 and TRBJ1-1; D gene unclear. V was trimmed by 5 bases and J by 6 bases, leaving 10 bases between them. The CDR3 length is 12 residues. Germline V gene data show CDR1 as SEHNR and CDR2 as FQNEAQ (reference sequence). In DNA, the CDR3 is TGTGCCAGCAGCAGCGGTCGGGCTGAAGCTTTCTTT. This sequence encodes CASSSGRAEAFF.

The V and J genes are TRBV7-9 and TRBJ1-2, with a weak D call TRBD1 (6 bases). With 5 bases removed from V and 5 bases from J, the gap between germline ends came to 12 bases. Germline CDR1 is SEHNR and CDR2 is FQNEAQ (reference sequence). The CDR3 totals 13 residues. The CDR3: CASSKDRLYGYTF. In nucleotides, the CDR3 is TGTGCCAGCAGCAAGGACAGACTATATGGCTACACCTTC.

This chain connects TRBV5-4 to TRBJ1-1, with D hard to call. V lost 0 bases and J 4 bases, leaving 13 bases between the germline ends. Germline V gene data show CDR1 as SGHNT and CDR2 as YYREEE (reference sequence). The CDR3 extends over 15 amino acids. The CDR3 nucleotides are TGTGCCAGCAGCTTGGTGGACTCCTCGGGCACTGAAGCTTTCTTT. Its translation is CASSLVDSSGTEAFF. Full variable domain (remainder filled in from reference TRBV5-4 and TRBJ1-1): ETGVTQSPTHLIKTRGQQVTLRCSSQSGHNTVSWYQQALGQGPQFIFQYYREEENGRGNFPPRFSGLQFPNYSSELNVNALELDDSALYLCASSLVDSSGTEAFFGQGTRLTVV.

In DNA, the CDR3 is TGCGCCAGCAGCCAGAGAGACTATGGCTACACCTTC. Protein: CASSQRDYGYTF. The chain couples TRBV4-1 to TRBJ1-2; no firm D call. V shed 3 bases and J shed 3 bases, with 5 bases lying between them. CDR3 length: 12 residues. In germline, CDR1 is MGHRA, CDR2 YSYEKL.